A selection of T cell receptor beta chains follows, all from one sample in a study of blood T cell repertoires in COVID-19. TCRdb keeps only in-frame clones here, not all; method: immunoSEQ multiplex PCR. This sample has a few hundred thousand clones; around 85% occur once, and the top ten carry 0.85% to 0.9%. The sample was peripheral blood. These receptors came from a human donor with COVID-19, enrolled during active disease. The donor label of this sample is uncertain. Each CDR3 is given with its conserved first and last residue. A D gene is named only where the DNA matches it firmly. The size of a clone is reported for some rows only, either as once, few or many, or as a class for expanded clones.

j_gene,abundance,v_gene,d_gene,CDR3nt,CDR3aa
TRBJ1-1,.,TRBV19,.,TGTGCCAGTTCTCGGACCGGGACAAACACTGAAGCTTTCTTT,CASSRTGTNTEAFF
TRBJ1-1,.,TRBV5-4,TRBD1,TGTGCCAGCAGCTTGAGGAGGGGGACAGGGTCTGGTAACACTGAAGCTTTCTTT,CASSLRRGTGSGNTEAFF
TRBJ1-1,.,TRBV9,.,TGTGCCAGCAGCGAGGCACCGGGCCCGGGGTTGACTGAAGCTTTCTTT,CASSEAPGPGLTEAFF
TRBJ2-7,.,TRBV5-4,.,TGTGCCAGCAGCCTAACGATTACCTCCTACGAGCAGTACTTC,CASSLTITSYEQYF
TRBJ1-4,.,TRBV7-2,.,TGTGCCAGCAGCCCACAGACACCTCAACTGTTTTTT,CASSPQTPQLFF
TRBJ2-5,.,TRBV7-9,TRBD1,TGTGCCAGCAGCCCCGGGACAGAGGTACGAGAGACCCAGTACTTC,CASSPGTEVRETQYF
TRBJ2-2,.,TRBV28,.,TGTGCCGTTCTGGTGGGAGAAACCGGGGAGCTGTTTTTT,CAVLVGETGELFF
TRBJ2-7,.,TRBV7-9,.,TGTGCCAGCAGCTTAAGCGGCTACGAGCAGTACTTC,CASSLSGYEQYF
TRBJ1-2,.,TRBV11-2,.,TGTGCCAGCAGCCGGACGGGAAACTATGGCTACACCTTC,CASSRTGNYGYTF
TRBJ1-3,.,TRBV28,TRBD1,TGTGCCAGCATCCCGGGACAGCTCTCTGGAAACACCATATATTTT,CASIPGQLSGNTIYF
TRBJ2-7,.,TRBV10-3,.,TGTGCCATCAGGGTATACGCTAGCTCCTACGAGCAGTACTTC,CAIRVYASSYEQYF
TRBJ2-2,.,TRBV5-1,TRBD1,TGCGCCAGCAGCTTGGGACAGGGGGCGCACACCGGGGAGCTGTTTTTT,CASSLGQGAHTGELFF
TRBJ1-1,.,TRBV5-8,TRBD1,TGTGCCAGCAGCTTGGTACAGGGGGCGCGGACTGAAGCTTTCTTT,CASSLVQGARTEAFF
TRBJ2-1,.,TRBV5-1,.,TGCGCCAGCAGCTTGGGGTCGGGAGCGTACAATGAGCAGTTCTTC,CASSLGSGAYNEQFF
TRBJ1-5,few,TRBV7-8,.,TGTGCCAGCAGCTCCGCAGGCAGGGCTGGGGATCAGCCCCAGCATTTT,CASSSAGRAGDQPQHF